The rows below give T cell receptor beta chains drawn from one sample of a study of CD8 T cells in ankylosing spondylitis. TCRdb itself ran the 5' RACE reads through MiXCR, one entry per CDR3 protein. The table has approximately 100,000 distinct CDR3 sequences, 24% seen once; the top ten hold more than 9%. Sequencing was carried out using synovial fluid, either unsorted or a sorted T cell fraction (not recorded which). These receptors were obtained from a male donor with ankylosing spondylitis. The CDR3 runs from the conserved cysteine through the conserved F or W. The D gene is left open where the match is weak. A row's size may be missing; if present it is once, few, many or a size class.

V	D	size	J	DNA	CDR3
TRBV7-9	TRBD2	NA	TRBJ2-3	TGTGCCAGCAGCAGACCAGCGGGAGAGAATACGCAGTATTTT	CASSRPAGENTQYF
TRBV12-3/TRBV12-4	TRBD2	once	TRBJ2-1	TGTGCCAGCAGTTTATGGGTAGCGGGGGGGGGCAATGAGCAGTTCTTC	CASSLWVAGGGNEQFF
TRBV2	NA	NA	TRBJ2-7	TGTGCCAGCGAGGGGCTCGGAGAGGCCGAGCAGTACTTC	CASEGLGEAEQYF
TRBV6-1	TRBD1	many	TRBJ2-1	TGTGCCAGCAGGGAGCCTGGGACAGGGAGATACAATGAGCAGTTCTTC	CASREPGTGRYNEQFF
TRBV20-1	TRBD2	few	TRBJ2-3	TGCAGTGCTACATCTAGCGGGAGGACAGATACGCAGTATTTT	CSATSSGRTDTQYF
TRBV12-3/TRBV12-4	NA	NA	TRBJ2-5	TGTGCCAGCAGTTTAAGGGGTGCGGGAGAGACCCAGTACTTC	CASSLRGAGETQYF
TRBV11-2	NA	NA	TRBJ1-1	TGTGCCAGCAATCATCACGACAGGAACACTGAAGCTTTCTTT	CASNHHDRNTEAFF
TRBV6-5	NA	NA	TRBJ1-2	TGTGCCAGCAGTAACCCTGACAGGTCCTATGGCTACACCTTC	CASSNPDRSYGYTF
TRBV7-2	TRBD2	NA	TRBJ2-3	TGTGCCAGCCAAGGGACTAGCGGGGCGGGGGATACGCAGTATTTT	CASQGTSGAGDTQYF
TRBV7-9	NA	once	TRBJ2-3	TGTGCCTTCGACGGCGGCACAGATACGCAGTATTTT	CAFDGGTDTQYF
TRBV27	NA	NA	TRBJ2-5	TGTGCCAGCAGTTCCTCCCTATTAGAAGGACCCCAGTACTTC	CASSSSLLEGPQYF
TRBV20-1	TRBD1	few	TRBJ1-1	TGCAGTGCTAGCCGACAGGGAGGAACTGAAGCTTTCTTT	CSASRQGGTEAFF
TRBV11-2	TRBD1	NA	TRBJ1-1	TGTGCCAGCAGCTTAGTCCAGGGGGGAACTGAAGCTTTCTTT	CASSLVQGGTEAFF
TRBV5-1	NA	NA	TRBJ2-1	TGCGCCAGCAGCTTGGCCCTTGACTACAATGAGCAGTTCTTC	CASSLALDYNEQFF
TRBV18	NA	NA	TRBJ2-7	TGTGCCAGCTCACCACTCCATACAGGAATTACCTACGAGCAGTACTTC	CASSPLHTGITYEQYF
TRBV7-2	NA	NA	TRBJ2-1	TGTGCCAGCAGCTTAGATAGGTGGGGTGAGCAGTTCTTC	CASSLDRWGEQFF
TRBV24-1	NA	NA	TRBJ1-5	TGTGCCACCAGTGATCCCTCAGCGCATCAGCCCCAGCATTTT	CATSDPSAHQPQHF
TRBV2	TRBD1	few	TRBJ1-2	TGTGCCAGCAGTTCTCTCCCTCCGGGACAGGGGTCGCGGGGCTACACCTTC	CASSSLPPGQGSRGYTF
TRBV7-9	NA	many	TRBJ2-1	TGTGCCAGCAGCTTAAATCGGGCCTCCTACAATGAGCAGTTCTTC	CASSLNRASYNEQFF
TRBV5-1	NA	many	TRBJ1-1	TGCGCCAGCAGCTTGGATAGTGGGGGCACTGAAGCTTTCTTT	CASSLDSGGTEAFF
TRBV29-1	NA	NA	TRBJ1-1	TGCAGCGTTGTTACAGTCTACGAAGCTTTCTTT	CSVVTVYEAFF
TRBV20-1	NA	NA	TRBJ1-5	TGCAGTGCTGTAATGGGGGGCAATCAGCCCCAGCATTTT	CSAVMGGNQPQHF
TRBV12-3/TRBV12-4	NA	few	TRBJ1-5	TGTGCCAGCAGTTCCCTCTTACAGGGTCCTCAGCCCCAGCATTTT	CASSSLLQGPQPQHF
TRBV3-1	TRBD2	NA	TRBJ2-2	TGTGCCAGCAGCCATTCATCGTCGCTAGCGGTCTCCGGGGAGCTGTTTTTT	CASSHSSSLAVSGELFF
TRBV20-1	TRBD1	few	TRBJ1-5	TGCAGTGCTGCCCGAGGGACAGGGGATCAGCCCCAGCATTTT	CSAARGTGDQPQHF
TRBV14	NA	NA	TRBJ1-6	TGTGCCAGCAGCCAAGACTTCCCCCGTTTGGGTTCACCCCTCCACTTT	CASSQDFPRLGSPLHF
TRBV5-1	TRBD1	NA	TRBJ1-5	TGCGCCAGCTCCACCGGGACAGACAATCAGCCCCAGCATTTT	CASSTGTDNQPQHF
TRBV4-2	NA	few	TRBJ2-3	TGTGCCAGCAAATTAAACGGTGCTAGCACAGATACGCAGTATTTT	CASKLNGASTDTQYF
TRBV2	NA	few	TRBJ2-1	TGTGCCAGCAGTGGGACGGGTGGTGAGCAGTTCTTC	CASSGTGGEQFF
TRBV7-9	NA	many	TRBJ2-7	TGTGCCAGCAGCCCCGGGACTTACTACGAGCAGTACTTC	CASSPGTYYEQYF
TRBV18	NA	few	TRBJ2-6	TGTGCCAGCTCACCATATGGACGGAACTCTGGGGCCAACGTCCTGACTTTC	CASSPYGRNSGANVLTF
TRBV14	NA	NA	TRBJ2-1	TGTGCCAGCAGCCAAGTTCCTGGTGGTGAGCAGTTCTTC	CASSQVPGGEQFF
TRBV3-1	TRBD2	NA	TRBJ2-3	TGTGCCAGCAGCCAATGGAGCACTAGCGGGTCTAGCACAGATACGCAGTATTTT	CASSQWSTSGSSTDTQYF
TRBV3-1	NA	many	TRBJ2-7	TGTGCCAGCAGCCAAGAATTGGGACAATTCTACGAGCAGTACTTC	CASSQELGQFYEQYF
TRBV29-1	TRBD2	few	TRBJ2-3	TGCAGCACCCAGGGACTAGCGGGTTCCCCAGATACGCAGTATTTT	CSTQGLAGSPDTQYF
TRBV30	TRBD1	many	TRBJ2-2	TGTGCCTGGAGGCCGGACAGGTTGAACACCGGGGAGCTGTTTTTT	CAWRPDRLNTGELFF
TRBV7-9	TRBD2	NA	TRBJ2-5	TGTGCCAGCAGCCCGCCCGCGGCTAGCGGGAGGGTAGAGACCCAGTACTTC	CASSPPAASGRVETQYF
TRBV5-1	NA	few	TRBJ2-3	TGCGCCAGCAGCTTGGAGCCCCAGAGCACAGATACGCAGTATTTT	CASSLEPQSTDTQYF
TRBV7-8	TRBD2	few	TRBJ2-1	TGTGCCAGCAGCTTAGGCTCTAGCGGGAAATACAATGAGCAGTTCTTC	CASSLGSSGKYNEQFF
TRBV6-5	TRBD2	once	TRBJ2-2	TGTGCCAGCAGTTCCCTAGCGGGAGGCCTAAACACCGGGGAGCTGTTTTTT	CASSSLAGGLNTGELFF
TRBV6-1	NA	NA	TRBJ2-1	TGTGCCAGCAGTGAATCGTGGGAGAGGGGCAATGAGCAGTTCTTC	CASSESWERGNEQFF
TRBV4-2	NA	many	TRBJ1-3	TGTGCCAGCAGCCAAGGGTTCTCTGGAAACACCATATATTTT	CASSQGFSGNTIYF
TRBV6-1	NA	NA	TRBJ1-3	TGTGCCAGCAGTAGCCCGGGATTCTCTGGAAACACCATATATTTT	CASSSPGFSGNTIYF
TRBV4-1	NA	NA	TRBJ2-2	TGCGCCAGCAGCCAAGCCAGGGCCACCGGGGAGCTGTTTTTT	CASSQARATGELFF
TRBV5-1	TRBD1	NA	TRBJ1-1	TGCGCCAGCAGCTACACAGGGGGTTCAGGCACTGAAGCTTTCTTT	CASSYTGGSGTEAFF
TRBV20-1	NA	NA	TRBJ1-2	TGCAGTGCTAAATACAGGGCTAACTATGGCTACACCTTC	CSAKYRANYGYTF
TRBV2	TRBD1	few	TRBJ2-5	TGTGCCAGCACATTGGGACAGGGAGGGAAAGAGACCCAGTACTTC	CASTLGQGGKETQYF
TRBV28	NA	NA	TRBJ2-7	TGTGCCAGCAGTTTTCAAGGGCCTGCCTACGAGCAGTACTTC	CASSFQGPAYEQYF
TRBV13	NA	few	TRBJ2-1	TGTGCCAGCAGCACATCTAGCAGTGAGCAGTTCTTC	CASSTSSSEQFF
TRBV3-1	NA	many	TRBJ2-7	TGTGCCAGCAGCACCTTAGGGGAGTTTTCCTACGAGCAGTACTTC	CASSTLGEFSYEQYF
TRBV12-3/TRBV12-4	NA	few	TRBJ1-6	TGTGCCAGCAGTTTAATCGGGAGCTCCTATAATTCACCCCTCCACTTT	CASSLIGSSYNSPLHF
TRBV2	NA	NA	TRBJ1-1	TGTGCCATGACGACAACTGTGTTCGGTAACACTGAAGCTTTCTTT	CAMTTTVFGNTEAFF
TRBV6-5	TRBD2	NA	TRBJ2-1	TGTGCCAGCAGTTACTCGATTAGCGGGACTTACAATGAGCAGTTCTTC	CASSYSISGTYNEQFF